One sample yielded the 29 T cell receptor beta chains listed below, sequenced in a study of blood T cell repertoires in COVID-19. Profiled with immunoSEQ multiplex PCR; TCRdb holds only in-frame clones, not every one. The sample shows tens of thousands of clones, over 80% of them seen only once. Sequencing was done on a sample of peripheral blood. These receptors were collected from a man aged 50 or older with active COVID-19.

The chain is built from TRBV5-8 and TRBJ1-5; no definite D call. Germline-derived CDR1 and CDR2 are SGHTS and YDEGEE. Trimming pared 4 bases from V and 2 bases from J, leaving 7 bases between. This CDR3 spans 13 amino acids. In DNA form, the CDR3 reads TGTGCCAGCAGCCGGAGGCGCAATCAGCCCCAGCATTTT. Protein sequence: CASSRRRNQPQHF.

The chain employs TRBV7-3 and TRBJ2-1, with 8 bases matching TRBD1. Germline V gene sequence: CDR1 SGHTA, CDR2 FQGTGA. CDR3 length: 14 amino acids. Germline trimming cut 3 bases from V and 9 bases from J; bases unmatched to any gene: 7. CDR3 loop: CASSLGTGVGEQFF. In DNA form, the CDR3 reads TGTGCCAGCAGCTTGGGGACAGGTGTCGGTGAGCAGTTCTTC.

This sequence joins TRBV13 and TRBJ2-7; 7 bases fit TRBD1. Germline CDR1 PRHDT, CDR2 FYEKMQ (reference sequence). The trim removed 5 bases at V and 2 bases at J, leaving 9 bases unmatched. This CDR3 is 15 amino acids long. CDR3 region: CASSNRQGGPYEQYF. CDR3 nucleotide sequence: TGTGCCAGCAGCAACCGACAGGGTGGGCCCTACGAGCAGTACTTC.

CDR3 nucleotides: TGTGCCACCAGTGATCCGGGACTAGCGGACTACAATGAGCAGTTCTTC. The encoded protein is CATSDPGLADYNEQFF. The V call is TRBV24-1, the J call TRBJ2-1; the match to TRBD2 covers 11 bases. Losses at the gene ends were 3 bases for V and 3 bases for J; bases not matched to a gene: 3. CDR1 and CDR2 (germline): KGHDR, SFDVKD. This CDR3 has 16 residues.

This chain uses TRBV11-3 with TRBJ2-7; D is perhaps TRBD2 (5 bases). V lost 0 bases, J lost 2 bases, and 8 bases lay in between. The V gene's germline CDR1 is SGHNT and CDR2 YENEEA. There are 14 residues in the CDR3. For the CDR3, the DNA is TGTGCCAGCAGCTTAGATCTCGGGACCTACGAGCAGTACTTC. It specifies CASSLDLGTYEQYF.

Here the CDR3 DNA reads TGTGCCAGCAGCTTAAACAGGGGCTACGAGCAGTACTTC. This gives the protein CASSLNRGYEQYF. The rearrangement links TRBV11-3 to TRBJ2-7; 7 bases match TRBD1. J lost 3 bases, V lost 2 bases, and 1 base had no gene match. Per the germline V gene, CDR1 is SGHNT and CDR2 is YENEEA. CDR3 length: 13 residues.

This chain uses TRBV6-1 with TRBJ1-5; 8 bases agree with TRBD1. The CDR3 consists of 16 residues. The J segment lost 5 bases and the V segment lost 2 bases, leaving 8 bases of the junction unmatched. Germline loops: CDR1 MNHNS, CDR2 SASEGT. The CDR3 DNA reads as TGTGCCAGCAGTGAACAGGGGGCCCTCCGGGATCAGCCCCAGCATTTT. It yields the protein CASSEQGALRDQPQHF.

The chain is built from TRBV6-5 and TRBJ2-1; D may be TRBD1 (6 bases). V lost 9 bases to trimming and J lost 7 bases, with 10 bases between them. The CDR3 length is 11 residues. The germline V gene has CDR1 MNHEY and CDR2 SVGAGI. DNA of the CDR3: TGTGCCAGTAGAGACAGGAATGAGCAGTTCTTC. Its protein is CASRDRNEQFF.

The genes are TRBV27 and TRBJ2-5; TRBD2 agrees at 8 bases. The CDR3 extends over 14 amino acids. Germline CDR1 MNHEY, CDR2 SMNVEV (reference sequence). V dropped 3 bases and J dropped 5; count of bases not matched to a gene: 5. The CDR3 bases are TGTGCCAGCAGTTTCGGGACTAGGAGGGAGACCCAGTACTTC. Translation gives CASSFGTRRETQYF.

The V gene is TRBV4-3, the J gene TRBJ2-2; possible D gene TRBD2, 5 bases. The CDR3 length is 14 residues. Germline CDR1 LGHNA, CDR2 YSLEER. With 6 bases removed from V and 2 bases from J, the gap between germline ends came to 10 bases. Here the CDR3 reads CASSELGNTGELFF. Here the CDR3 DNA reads TGCGCCAGCAGTGAACTAGGCAACACCGGGGAGCTGTTTTTT.

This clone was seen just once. The DNA for the CDR3 is TGTGCCAGTAGTATAGTGTCTGGAGGTAATGAGCAGTTCTTC. Residues: CASSIVSGGNEQFF. The chain is built from TRBV19 and TRBJ2-1, with a tentative D call TRBD2 (5 bases). CDR1 LNHDA and CDR2 SQIVND come from the germline V gene (reference sequence). V was trimmed by 1 base and J by 7 bases, leaving 11 bases between them. The CDR3 has 14 amino acids.

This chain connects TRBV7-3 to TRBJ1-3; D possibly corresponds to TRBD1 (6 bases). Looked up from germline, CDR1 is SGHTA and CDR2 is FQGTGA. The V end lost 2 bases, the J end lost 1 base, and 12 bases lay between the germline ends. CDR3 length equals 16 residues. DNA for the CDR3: TGTGCCAGCAGCTTATGCAGGGGAGAGTCTGGAAACACCATATATTTT. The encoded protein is CASSLCRGESGNTIYF.

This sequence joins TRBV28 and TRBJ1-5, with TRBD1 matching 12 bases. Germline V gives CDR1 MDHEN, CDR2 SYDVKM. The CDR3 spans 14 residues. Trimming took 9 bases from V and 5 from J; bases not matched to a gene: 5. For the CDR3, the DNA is TGTGCCAGTTCCGGGACAGGGGGCGATCAGCCCCAGCATTTT. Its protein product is CASSGTGGDQPQHF. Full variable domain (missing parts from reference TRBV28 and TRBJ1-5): DVKVTQSSRYLVKRTGEKVFLECVQDMDHENMFWYRQDPGLGLRLIYFSYDVKMKEKGDIPEGYSVSREKKERFSLILESASTNQTSMYLCASSGTGGDQPQHFGDGTRLSIL.

CDR3 sequence reads: CASSIGAGTDTQYF. The CDR3 region has the DNA TGTGCCAGTAGTATAGGAGCGGGCACAGATACGCAGTATTTT. The gene calls are TRBV19 and TRBJ2-3, with D possibly TRBD2 on 5 matching bases. The CDR3 is 14 residues long. V was shortened by 1 base and J by 1 base, with 6 bases between the two germline ends. Per germline, CDR1 LNHDA and CDR2 SQIVND (reference sequence).

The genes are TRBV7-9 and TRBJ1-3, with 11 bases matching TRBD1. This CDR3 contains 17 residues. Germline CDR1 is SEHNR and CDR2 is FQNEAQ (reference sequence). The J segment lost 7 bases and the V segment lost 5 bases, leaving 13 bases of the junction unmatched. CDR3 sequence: CASSPLGQGVVTNTIYF. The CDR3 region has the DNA TGTGCCAGCAGCCCCCTGGGACAGGGGGTAGTAACGAACACCATATATTTT.

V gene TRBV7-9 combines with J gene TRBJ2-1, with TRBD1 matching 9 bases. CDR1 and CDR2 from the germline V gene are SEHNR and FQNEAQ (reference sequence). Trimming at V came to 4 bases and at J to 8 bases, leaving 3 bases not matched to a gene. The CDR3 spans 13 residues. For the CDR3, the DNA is TGTGCCAGCAGCTCGGGACAGGGCTATGAGCAGTTCTTC. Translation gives CASSSGQGYEQFF.

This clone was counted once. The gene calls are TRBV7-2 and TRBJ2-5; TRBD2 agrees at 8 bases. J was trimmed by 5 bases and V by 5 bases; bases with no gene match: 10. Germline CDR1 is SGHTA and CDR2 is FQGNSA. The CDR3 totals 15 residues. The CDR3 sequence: CASSLQGLAGETQYF. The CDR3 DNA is TGTGCCAGCAGCCTCCAAGGACTAGCAGGGGAGACCCAGTACTTC.

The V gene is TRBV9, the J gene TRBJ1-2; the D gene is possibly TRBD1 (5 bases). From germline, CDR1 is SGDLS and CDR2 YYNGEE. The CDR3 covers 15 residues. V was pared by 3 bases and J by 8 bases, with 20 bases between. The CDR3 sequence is CASSAVDPRGAGYTF. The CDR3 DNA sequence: TGTGCCAGCAGCGCGGTTGACCCGCGGGGCGCGGGCTACACCTTC. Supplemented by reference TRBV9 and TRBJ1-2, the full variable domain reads DSGVTQTPKHLITATGQRVTLRCSPRSGDLSVYWYQQSLDQGLQFLIQYYNGEERAKGNILERFSAQQFPDLHSELNLSSLELGDSALYFCASSAVDPRGAGYTFGSGTRLTVV.

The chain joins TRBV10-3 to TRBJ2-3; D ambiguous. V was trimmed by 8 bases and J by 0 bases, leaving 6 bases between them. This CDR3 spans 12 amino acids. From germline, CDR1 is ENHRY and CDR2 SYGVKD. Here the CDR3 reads CAIAPSTDTQYF. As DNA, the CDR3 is TGTGCCATCGCGCCTAGCACAGATACGCAGTATTTT.

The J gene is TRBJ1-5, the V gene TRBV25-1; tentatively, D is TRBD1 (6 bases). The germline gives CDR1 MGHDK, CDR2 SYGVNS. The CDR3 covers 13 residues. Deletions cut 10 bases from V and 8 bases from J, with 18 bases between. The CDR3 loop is CAKRRTAREPQHF. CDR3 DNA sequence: TGTGCCAAACGGAGGACAGCCCGGGAGCCCCAGCATTTT.

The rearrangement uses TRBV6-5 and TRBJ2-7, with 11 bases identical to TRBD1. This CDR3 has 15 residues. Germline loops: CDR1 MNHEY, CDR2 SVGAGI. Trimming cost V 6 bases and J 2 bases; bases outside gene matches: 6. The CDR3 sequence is CASRPGQGGTYEQYF. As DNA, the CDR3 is TGTGCCAGCAGGCCGGGACAGGGGGGAACCTACGAGCAGTACTTC.

The CDR3 loop reads CASSGVEAYEQYF. The CDR3 DNA sequence: TGCGCCAGCAGCGGAGTTGAGGCCTACGAGCAGTACTTC. The rearrangement uses TRBV5-1 and TRBJ2-7; D is unclear. Germline V gene sequence: CDR1 SGHRS, CDR2 YFSETQ. This CDR3 is built from 13 residues. Between the trimmed V and J ends, which lost 4 bases and 2 bases, there was a span of 10 bases.

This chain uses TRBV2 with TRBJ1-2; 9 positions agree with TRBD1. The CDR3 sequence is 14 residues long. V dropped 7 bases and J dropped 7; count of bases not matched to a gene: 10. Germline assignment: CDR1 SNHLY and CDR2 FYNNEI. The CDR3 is CASTVIETGGGYTF. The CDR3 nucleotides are TGTGCCAGCACTGTGATTGAGACAGGGGGTGGCTACACCTTC.

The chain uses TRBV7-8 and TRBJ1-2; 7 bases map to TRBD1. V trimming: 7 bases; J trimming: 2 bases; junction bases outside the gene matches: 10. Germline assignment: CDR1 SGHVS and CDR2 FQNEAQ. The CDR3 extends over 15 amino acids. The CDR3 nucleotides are TGTGCCAGCACCGAAACTACAGGGGCAAACTATGGCTACACCTTC. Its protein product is CASTETTGANYGYTF.

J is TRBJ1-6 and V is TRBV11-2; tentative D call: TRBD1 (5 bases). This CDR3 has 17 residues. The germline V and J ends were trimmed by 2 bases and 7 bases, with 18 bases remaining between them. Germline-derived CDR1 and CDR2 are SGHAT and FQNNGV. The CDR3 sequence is CASSLNRAGVGNSPLHF. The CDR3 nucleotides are TGTGCCAGCAGCTTAAATCGGGCGGGGGTAGGCAATTCACCCCTCCACTTT.

CDR3: CAWSVISETQYF. Written as DNA, the CDR3 is TGTGCCTGGAGTGTAATTTCGGAGACCCAGTACTTC. The chain uses TRBV30 and TRBJ2-5; D call uncertain. This CDR3 contains 12 residues. CDR1 and CDR2 (germline): GTSNPN, SVGIG (reference sequence). With 0 bases removed from V and 5 bases from J, the gap between germline ends came to 7 bases.

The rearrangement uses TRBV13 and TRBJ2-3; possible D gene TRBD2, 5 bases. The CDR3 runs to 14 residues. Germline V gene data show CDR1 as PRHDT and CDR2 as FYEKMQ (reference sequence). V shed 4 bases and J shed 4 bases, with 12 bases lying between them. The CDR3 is CASSSPDLPDTQYF. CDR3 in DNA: TGTGCCAGCAGCTCCCCGGACTTGCCAGATACGCAGTATTTT.

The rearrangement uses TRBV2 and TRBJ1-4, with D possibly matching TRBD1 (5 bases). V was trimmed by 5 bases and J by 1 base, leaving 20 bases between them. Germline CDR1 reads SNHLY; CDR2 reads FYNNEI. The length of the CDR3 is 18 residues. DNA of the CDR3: TGTGCCAGCAGTCCGGGTTCGACAGTCCCTATAACTAATGAAAAACTGTTTTTT. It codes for CASSPGSTVPITNEKLFF.

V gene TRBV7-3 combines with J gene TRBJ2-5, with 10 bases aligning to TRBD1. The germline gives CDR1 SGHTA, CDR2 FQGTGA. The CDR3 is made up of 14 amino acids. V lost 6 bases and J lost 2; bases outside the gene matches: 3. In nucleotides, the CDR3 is TGTGCCAGCAGGCGGACAGGGGGGCAAGAGACCCAGTACTTC. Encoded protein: CASRRTGGQETQYF.